Listed here is a single T cell receptor beta chain. The data are from a study of blood T cell repertoires in COVID-19. For the study at large: The origin of the acute and convalescent COVID-19 samples was the United States, Italy and Spain. T cells, B-cell-depleted T cells, or PBMCs supplied cDNA or gDNA.

Those enrolled, adults aged about 18 to 89 years, came from about two dozen US areas. Recovered Cohort 3 donors showed two negative PCRs, clearance, or symptom resolution. With 6 bases clipped from V and 0 bases from J, the junction kept 13 bases outside the gene matches. Germline V gene sequence: CDR1 SEHNR, CDR2 FQNEAQ (reference sequence). The CDR3 loop spans 18 amino acids. Only in-frame clones appear in the TCRdb table, and some are missing; sequencing was by immunoSEQ multiplex PCR. The table records approximately 300,000 clones, around nine tenths of them present only once. Sequenced: PBMCs or T cells enriched from blood (not recorded which). The clonotype comes from a young woman who had recovered from COVID-19. This chain uses TRBV7-9 with TRBJ2-1; 8 bases are a match to TRBD2. CDR3 region: CASSRGLAEKFSYNEQFF. CDR3 coding DNA: TGTGCCAGCAGTCGAGGACTAGCTGAAAAATTCTCCTACAATGAGCAGTTCTTC. The complete variable domain, with remaining parts taken from reference TRBV7-9 and TRBJ2-1, reads DTGVSQNPRHKITKRGQNVTFRCDPISEHNRLYWYRQTLGQGPEFLTYFQNEAQLEKSRLLSDRFSAERPKGSFSTLEIQRTEQGDSAMYLCASSRGLAEKFSYNEQFFGPGTRLTVL.